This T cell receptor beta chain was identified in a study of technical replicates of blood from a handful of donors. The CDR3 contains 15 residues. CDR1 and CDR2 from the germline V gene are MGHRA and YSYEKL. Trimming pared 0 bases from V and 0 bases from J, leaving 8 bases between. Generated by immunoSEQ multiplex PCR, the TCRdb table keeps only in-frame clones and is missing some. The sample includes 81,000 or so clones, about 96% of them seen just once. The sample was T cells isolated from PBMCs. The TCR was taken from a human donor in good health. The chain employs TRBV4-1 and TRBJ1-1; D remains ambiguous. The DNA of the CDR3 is TGCGCCAGCAGCCAAGAGTATCCGTTGAACACTGAAGCTTTCTTT. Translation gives CASSQEYPLNTEAFF.